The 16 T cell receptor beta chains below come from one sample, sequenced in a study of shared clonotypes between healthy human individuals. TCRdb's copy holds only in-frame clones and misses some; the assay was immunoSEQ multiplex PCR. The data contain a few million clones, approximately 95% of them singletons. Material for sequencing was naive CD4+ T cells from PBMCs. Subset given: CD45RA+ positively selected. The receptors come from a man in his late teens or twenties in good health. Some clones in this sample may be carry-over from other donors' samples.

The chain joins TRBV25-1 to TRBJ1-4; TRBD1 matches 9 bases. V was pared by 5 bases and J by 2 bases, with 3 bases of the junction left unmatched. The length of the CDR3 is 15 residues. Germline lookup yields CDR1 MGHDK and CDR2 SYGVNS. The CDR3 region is CASSNTGGTNEKLFF. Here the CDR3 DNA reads TGTGCCAGCAGTAATACAGGGGGCACTAATGAAAAACTGTTTTTT. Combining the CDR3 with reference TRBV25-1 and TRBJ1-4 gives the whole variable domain EADIYQTPRYLVIGTGKKITLECSQTMGHDKMYWYQQDPGMELHLIHYSYGVNSTEKGDLSSESTVSRIRTEHFPLTLESARPSHTSQYLCASSNTGGTNEKLFFGSGTQLSVL.

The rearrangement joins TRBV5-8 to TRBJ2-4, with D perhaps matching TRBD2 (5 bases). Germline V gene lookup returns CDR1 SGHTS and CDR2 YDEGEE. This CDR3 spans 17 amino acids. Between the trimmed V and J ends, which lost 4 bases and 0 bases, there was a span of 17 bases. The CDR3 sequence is CASSPALGVKAKNIQYF. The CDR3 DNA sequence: TGTGCCAGCAGCCCGGCACTCGGGGTCAAAGCCAAAAACATTCAGTACTTC.

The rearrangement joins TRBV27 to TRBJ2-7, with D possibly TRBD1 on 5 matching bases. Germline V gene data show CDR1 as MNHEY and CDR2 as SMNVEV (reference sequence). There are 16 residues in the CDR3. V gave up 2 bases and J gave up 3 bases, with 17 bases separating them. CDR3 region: CASSLMRQGAGYEQYF. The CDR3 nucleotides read TGTGCCAGCAGTTTAATGCGGCAGGGCGCCGGCTACGAGCAGTACTTC.

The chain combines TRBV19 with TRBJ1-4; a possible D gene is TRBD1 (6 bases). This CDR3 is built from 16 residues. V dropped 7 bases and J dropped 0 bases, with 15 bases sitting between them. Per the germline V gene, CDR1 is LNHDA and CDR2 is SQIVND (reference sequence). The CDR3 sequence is CASTNPRGATNEKLFF. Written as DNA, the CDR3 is TGTGCCAGTACTAATCCCAGGGGCGCAACTAATGAAAAACTGTTTTTT.

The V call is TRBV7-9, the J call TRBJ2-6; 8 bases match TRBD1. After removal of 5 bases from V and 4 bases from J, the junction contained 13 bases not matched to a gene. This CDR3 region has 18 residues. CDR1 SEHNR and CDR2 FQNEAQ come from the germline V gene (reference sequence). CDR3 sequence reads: CASSPDRGGFRGANVLTF. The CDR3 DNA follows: TGTGCCAGCAGCCCTGACAGGGGTGGGTTTCGGGGGGCCAACGTCCTGACTTTC. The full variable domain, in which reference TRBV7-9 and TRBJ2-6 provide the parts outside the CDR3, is DTGVSQNPRHKITKRGQNVTFRCDPISEHNRLYWYRQTLGQGPEFLTYFQNEAQLEKSRLLSDRFSAERPKGSFSTLEIQRTEQGDSAMYLCASSPDRGGFRGANVLTFGAGSRLTVL.

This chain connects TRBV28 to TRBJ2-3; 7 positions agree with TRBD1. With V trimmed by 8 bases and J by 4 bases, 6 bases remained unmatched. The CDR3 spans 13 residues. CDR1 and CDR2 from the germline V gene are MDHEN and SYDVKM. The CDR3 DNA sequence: TGTGCCAGCCGACAGGGTAGCGCAGATACGCAGTATTTT. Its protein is CASRQGSADTQYF.

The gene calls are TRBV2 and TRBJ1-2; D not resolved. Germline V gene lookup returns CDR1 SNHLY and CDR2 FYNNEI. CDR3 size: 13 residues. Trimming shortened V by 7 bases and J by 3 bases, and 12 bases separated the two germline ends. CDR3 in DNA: TGTGCCAGCACCCAGCAGCCGCACTATGGCTACACCTTC. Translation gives CASTQQPHYGYTF.

The CDR3 nucleotides read TGTGCCAGCAGCCCTCTCCGGGCCCGTTGGAGGAACACTGAAGCTTTCTTT. It encodes CASSPLRARWRNTEAFF. V and J are TRBV5-6 and TRBJ1-1; the D is unclear. CDR3 size: 17 residues. Germline assignment: CDR1 SGHDT and CDR2 YYEEEE. V lost 4 bases to trimming and J lost 1 base, with 20 bases between them.

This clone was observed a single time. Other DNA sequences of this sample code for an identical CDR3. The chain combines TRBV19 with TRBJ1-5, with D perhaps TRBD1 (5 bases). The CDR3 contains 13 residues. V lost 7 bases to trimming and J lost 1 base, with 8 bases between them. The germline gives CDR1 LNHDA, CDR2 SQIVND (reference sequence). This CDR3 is CASTRGSNQPQHF. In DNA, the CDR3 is TGTGCCAGTACCCGGGGGAGCAATCAGCCCCAGCATTTT.

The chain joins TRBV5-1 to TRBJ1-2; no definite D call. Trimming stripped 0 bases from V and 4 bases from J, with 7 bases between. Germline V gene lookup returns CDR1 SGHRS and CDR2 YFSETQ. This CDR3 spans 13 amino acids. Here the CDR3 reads CASSLDGAYGYTF. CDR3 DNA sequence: TGCGCCAGCAGCTTGGATGGTGCCTATGGCTACACCTTC.

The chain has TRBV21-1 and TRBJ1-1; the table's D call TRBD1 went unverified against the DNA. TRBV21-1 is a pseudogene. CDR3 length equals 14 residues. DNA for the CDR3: TGTGCCAGCAGCAAGGTAAGGGGGTGCACTGAAGCTTTCTTT. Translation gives CASSKVRGCTEAFF.

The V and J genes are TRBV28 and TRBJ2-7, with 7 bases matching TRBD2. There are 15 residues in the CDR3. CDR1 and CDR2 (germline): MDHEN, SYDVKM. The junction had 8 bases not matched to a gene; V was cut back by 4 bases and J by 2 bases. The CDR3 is CASSYSGEGTYEQYF. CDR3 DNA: TGTGCCAGCAGTTATTCGGGGGAGGGGACCTACGAGCAGTACTTC.

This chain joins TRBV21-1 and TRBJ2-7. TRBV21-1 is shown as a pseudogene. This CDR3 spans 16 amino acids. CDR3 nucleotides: TGTGCCAGCAGCAACGGAACATGGCCGAATGACTACGAGCAGTACTTC. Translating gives CASSNGTWPNDYEQYF.

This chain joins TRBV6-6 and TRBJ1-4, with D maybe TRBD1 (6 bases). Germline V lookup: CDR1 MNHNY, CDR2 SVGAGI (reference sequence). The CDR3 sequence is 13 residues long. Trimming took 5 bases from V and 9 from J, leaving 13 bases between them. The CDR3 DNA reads TGTGCCAGCAGTCGTCTGGACAGTAAAAAACTGTTTTTT. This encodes CASSRLDSKKLFF.

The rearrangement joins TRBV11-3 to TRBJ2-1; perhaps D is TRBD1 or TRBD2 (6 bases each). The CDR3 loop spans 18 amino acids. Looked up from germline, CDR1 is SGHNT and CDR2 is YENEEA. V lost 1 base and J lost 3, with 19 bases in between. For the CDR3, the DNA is TGTGCCAGCAGCTTAGGGGGGCTTCTTGTGGGAGGCTACAATGAGCAGTTCTTC. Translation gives CASSLGGLLVGGYNEQFF.

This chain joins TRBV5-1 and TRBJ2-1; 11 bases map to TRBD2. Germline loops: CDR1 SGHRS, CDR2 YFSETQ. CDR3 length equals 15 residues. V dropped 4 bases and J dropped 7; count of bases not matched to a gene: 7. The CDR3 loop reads CASSPRLAGLNEQFF. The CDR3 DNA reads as TGCGCCAGCAGCCCAAGACTAGCGGGATTGAATGAGCAGTTCTTC.